Below, 27 T cell receptor beta chains from the same sample are listed, as sequenced in a study of cytotoxic CD8 clonotypes in ibrutinib-treated CLL (dated by TCRdb to the early 2020s). Sample time point, as interpreted from the label and publication: approximately eleven months on ibrutinib. Library preparation used the immunoSEQ multiplex PCR assay. Here the immuneACCESS table is served through TCRdb, limited to in-frame sequences with V and J called. Missing clones are a known gap in these copies; in checked studies unresolved V genes cover under half, and the rest lacks a known reason. Recorded for this sample are approximately 50,000 clones; over 60% of them occurred a single time. The biggest ten clones account for about 40% of the sample. The sample here was PBMCs, taken after 12 months of ibrutinib treatment. The source of these receptors is a human donor with chronic lymphocytic leukemia.

The sample holds a few counts of this clone. The CDR3 DNA reads as TGTGCCAGCAGCCGACTAGCGGGAGGGCCGGGGGCAGATACGCAGTATTTT. The encoded protein is CASSRLAGGPGADTQYF. The chain uses TRBV27 and TRBJ2-3, with TRBD2 identical over 14 bases. V shed 6 bases, J shed 4 bases, and the junction held 9 bases outside the gene matches. This CDR3 has 17 amino acids. The germline CDR1 and CDR2 sequences are MNHEY and SMNVEV (reference sequence).

The chain is built from TRBV7-2 and TRBJ2-7; 7 positions agree with TRBD2. This CDR3 spans 17 amino acids. J lost 3 bases, V lost 6 bases, and 17 bases had no gene match. The germline gives CDR1 SGHTA, CDR2 FQGNSA. CDR3 protein: CASRQTPLAGVGYEQYF. The CDR3 coding sequence is TGTGCCAGCAGACAGACCCCACTTGCGGGAGTAGGCTACGAGCAGTACTTC.

This sequence joins TRBV6-5 and TRBJ2-5; D is perhaps TRBD1 or TRBD2 (7 bases each). V was pared by 7 bases and J by 4 bases, with 19 bases between. The germline gives CDR1 MNHEY, CDR2 SVGAGI. The CDR3 totals 15 residues. CDR3 in amino acids: CASTQGGGGSETQYF. The CDR3 DNA follows: TGTGCCAGCACTCAGGGAGGGGGCGGGTCAGAGACCCAGTACTTC.

The chain carries TRBV6-5 and TRBJ1-2; TRBD1 agrees at 7 bases. Germline V gene data show CDR1 as MNHEY and CDR2 as SVGAGI. Trimming at V came to 6 bases and at J to 3 bases, leaving 4 bases not matched to a gene. The CDR3 has 13 residues. CDR3 nucleotides: TGTGCCAGCAGCCGACAGGGTGACTATGGCTACACCTTC. Its translation is CASSRQGDYGYTF.

CDR3 bases: TGTGCCAGCAGATCCAGCGGCGCGAGCTCCTACGAGCAGTACTTC. Protein sequence: CASRSSGASSYEQYF. The gene calls are TRBV28 and TRBJ2-7, with D possibly being TRBD2 (5 bases). The CDR3 has 15 residues. V lost 6 bases, J lost 0 bases, and 15 bases lay in between. Germline V CDR1 and CDR2: MDHEN, SYDVKM. The variable domain in full, with the rest retrieved from reference TRBV28 and TRBJ2-7, is DVKVTQSSRYLVKRTGEKVFLECVQDMDHENMFWYRQDPGLGLRLIYFSYDVKMKEKGDIPEGYSVSREKKERFSLILESASTNQTSMYLCASRSSGASSYEQYFGPGTRLTVT.

Here the CDR3 DNA reads TGTGCCAGCAGTCCCCCTATGGGACAGGGCCTAAACACTGAAGCTTTCTTT. Translated: CASSPPMGQGLNTEAFF. The chain employs TRBV28 and TRBJ1-1; 9 positions agree with TRBD1. The CDR3 extends over 17 amino acids. The germline CDR1 and CDR2 sequences are MDHEN and SYDVKM. V was clipped by 5 bases and J by 2 bases; unmatched bases: 12.

This chain joins TRBV18 and TRBJ2-4; 8 bases align to TRBD1. The germline gives CDR1 KGHSH, CDR2 LQKENI. The CDR3 contains 14 residues. The V segment lost 4 bases and the J segment 8 bases; nucleotides outside the gene matches: 7. CDR3 loop: CASSRDRGDDIQYF. The CDR3 DNA follows: TGTGCCAGCTCACGCGACAGGGGAGATGACATTCAGTACTTC.

This sequence joins TRBV5-1 and TRBJ1-1; no definite D call. Germline loops: CDR1 SGHRS, CDR2 YFSETQ. Trimming stripped 6 bases from V and 5 bases from J, with 14 bases between. The length of the CDR3 is 13 residues. This chain's CDR3 is CASTTGGDTEAFF. The CDR3 region has the DNA TGCGCCAGCACCACGGGTGGGGATACTGAAGCTTTCTTT.

The chain is built from TRBV6-5 and TRBJ2-3; D is unclear. Trimming cost V 3 bases and J 1 base, with 11 bases left between them. The CDR3 totals 15 residues. Germline CDR1 MNHEY, CDR2 SVGAGI. Here the CDR3 reads CASSYGAPGTDTQYF. The CDR3 DNA reads as TGTGCCAGCAGTTATGGAGCTCCTGGCACAGATACGCAGTATTTT.

The chain combines TRBV11-2 with TRBJ2-3; D remains ambiguous. V was cut by 4 bases and J by 3 bases, with 5 bases left in between. The CDR3 extends over 12 amino acids. Germline-derived CDR1 and CDR2 are SGHAT and FQNNGV. The CDR3 DNA reads TGTGCCAGCAGCTCTTATACAGATACGCAGTATTTT. This translates into CASSSYTDTQYF.

The CDR3 nucleotides are TGTGCCAGGCGGGAGGCCGACACCGGGGAGCTGTTTTTT. It encodes CARREADTGELFF. J is TRBJ2-2 and V is TRBV6-1; TRBD2 aligns across 8 bases. The CDR3 length is 13 residues. With V trimmed by 9 bases and J by 3 bases, 3 bases remained unmatched. Per the germline V gene, CDR1 is MNHNS and CDR2 is SASEGT.

The rearrangement uses TRBV5-4 and TRBJ2-2; D unclear. This CDR3 has 13 residues. Germline-derived CDR1 and CDR2 are SGHNT and YYREEE (reference sequence). V was clipped by 6 bases and J by 2 bases, with 8 bases between them. CDR3 in amino acids: CASNERNTGELFF. CDR3 DNA sequence: TGTGCCAGCAACGAGAGAAACACCGGGGAGCTGTTTTTT.

This chain joins TRBV10-3 and TRBJ2-5, with unresolved D. Trimming took off 3 bases at V and 4 bases at J, with 9 bases between the two ends. There are 13 residues in the CDR3. Germline V gene lookup returns CDR1 ENHRY and CDR2 SYGVKD. The DNA for the CDR3 is TGTGCCATCAGTGATAGTGTGGGAGAGACCCAGTACTTC. Translating it yields CAISDSVGETQYF.

The chain employs TRBV7-6 and TRBJ2-7; D call uncertain. V was pared by 4 bases and J by 6 bases, with 7 bases between. CDR1 is SGHVS, CDR2 FNYEAQ, per germline. The CDR3 spans 11 residues. DNA for the CDR3: TGTGCCAGCAGCTCCTGGAGCGAGCAGTACTTC. This translates into CASSSWSEQYF.

Of note for this clone: In the same sample, other DNA sequences code for this CDR3. The chain carries TRBV29-1 and TRBJ2-6; D is undetermined. Germline V gene lookup returns CDR1 SQVTM and CDR2 ANQGSEA. V was pared by 7 bases and J by 1 base, with 5 bases between. This CDR3 spans 12 amino acids. The CDR3 loop is CSAESGANVLTF. The CDR3 DNA reads TGCAGCGCGGAATCTGGGGCCAACGTCCTGACTTTC.

The gene calls are TRBV7-6 and TRBJ2-7; 7 nucleotides match TRBD1. Germline CDR1 SGHVS, CDR2 FNYEAQ. There are 14 residues in the CDR3. The trim removed 5 bases at V and 2 bases at J, leaving 6 bases unmatched. The chain's CDR3 is CASSPGQAAYEQYF. The CDR3 nucleotides are TGTGCCAGCAGCCCTGGACAGGCCGCCTACGAGCAGTACTTC.

J is TRBJ2-5 and V is TRBV6-5; TRBD2 is a possible D gene (6 bases). This CDR3 is built from 14 residues. Germline CDR1 and CDR2: MNHEY and SVGAGI. V gave up 6 bases and J gave up 5 bases, with 16 bases separating them. The CDR3 DNA is TGTGCCAGCAGCGACGGCAGGGAGGTTGAGACCCAGTACTTC. As protein: CASSDGREVETQYF.

The V call is TRBV6-1, the J call TRBJ2-4; TRBD1 matches at 11 bases. V lost 8 bases to trimming and J lost 5 bases; unmatched junction nucleotides: 8. This CDR3 region has 15 residues. Germline V gene sequence: CDR1 MNHNS, CDR2 SASEGT. The chain's CDR3 is CASGRTGGAENIQYF. CDR3 nucleotides: TGTGCCAGCGGCCGGACAGGGGGCGCCGAAAACATTCAGTACTTC.

This rearrangement joins TRBV5-6 to TRBJ2-1, with D perhaps assigned TRBD1 or TRBD2 (5 bases each). Germline loops: CDR1 SGHDT, CDR2 YYEEEE. The CDR3 runs to 16 residues. The germline V and J ends were trimmed by 2 bases and 8 bases, with 20 bases remaining between them. The CDR3 nucleotides are TGTGCCAGCAGCTTTTGGGACGGGACCGACTGGGATGAGCAGTTCTTC. Translated, it gives CASSFWDGTDWDEQFF.

Turning to this clone: At one end the junction does not follow the germline gene, possibly because of a read error. The chain recombines TRBV7-7 with TRBJ2-3, with a possible D match to TRBD1 (5 bases). Per germline, CDR1 SSHAT and CDR2 FNYEAQ (reference sequence). This CDR3 is built from 17 residues. CDR3 sequence reads: CASSLGRRQGVTDTQYF. CDR3 nucleotides: TGTGCTAGCAGCTTAGGTCGGCGCCAGGGCGTCACAGATACGCAGTATTTT.

CDR3 sequence (DNA): TGTGCCAGCAGCGGACCTAGCGGGGAGCAGTTCTTC. Its translation: CASSGPSGEQFF. The J gene is TRBJ2-1, the V gene TRBV9; 8 positions match TRBD2. Germline V gives CDR1 SGDLS, CDR2 YYNGEE. Trimming took 3 bases from V and 10 from J; bases not matched to a gene: 3. This CDR3 is built from 12 residues.

This clone was recorded a few times. This CDR3 is CARIIENANTGELFF. In DNA form, the CDR3 reads TGTGCCAGGATTATCGAGAACGCGAACACCGGGGAGCTGTTTTTT. V is TRBV19 and J is TRBJ2-2; D unclear. The CDR3 contains 15 residues. Trimming removed 9 bases from V and 0 bases from J, with 14 bases in between. Germline loops: CDR1 LNHDA, CDR2 SQIVND (reference sequence).

This clone was detected only once. The chain employs TRBV2 and TRBJ2-7; D not resolved. Trimming pared 2 bases from V and 1 base from J, leaving 3 bases between. From germline, CDR1 is SNHLY and CDR2 FYNNEI. This CDR3 spans 12 amino acids. This CDR3 is CASSEQSYEQYF. CDR3 nucleotides: TGTGCCAGCAGTGAACAGTCCTACGAGCAGTACTTC.

About this clone itself: This CDR3 is also generated by other DNA sequences in the sample. The chain employs TRBV5-1 and TRBJ2-5, with no clear D. With 2 bases removed from V and 2 bases from J, the gap between germline ends came to 1 base. The CDR3 covers 11 residues. From germline, CDR1 is SGHRS and CDR2 YFSETQ. In DNA, the CDR3 is TGCGCCAGCAGCTTACAAGAGACCCAGTACTTC. Its protein is CASSLQETQYF.

This rearrangement joins TRBV9 to TRBJ1-5; D remains unclear. CDR1 and CDR2 from the germline V gene are SGDLS and YYNGEE. This CDR3 is built from 15 residues. Trimming took 0 bases from V and 3 from J, leaving 10 bases between them. The CDR3 protein is CASSVGGNPNQPQHF. The CDR3 DNA follows: TGTGCCAGCAGCGTAGGCGGGAACCCCAATCAGCCCCAGCATTTT.

This chain uses TRBV6-5 with TRBJ1-2; tentatively, D is TRBD1 (5 bases). This CDR3 region has 13 residues. Germline CDR1 is MNHEY and CDR2 is SVGAGI. V lost 4 bases, J lost 8 bases, and 14 bases lay in between. The CDR3 DNA reads TGTGCCAGCAGTTCCCTCCTGGGGGTCGGCTACACCTTC. Encoded protein: CASSSLLGVGYTF.

This rearrangement joins TRBV15 to TRBJ2-6; unclear D gene. V lost 0 bases and J 0 bases, leaving 15 bases between the germline ends. CDR1 is LNHNV and CDR2 is YYDKDF in the germline V gene (reference sequence). The CDR3 totals 19 residues. CDR3 residues: CATSRDVIAASSGANVLTF. The DNA for the CDR3 is TGTGCCACCAGCAGAGATGTGATAGCAGCAAGCTCTGGGGCCAACGTCCTGACTTTC.